These 6 T cell receptor beta chains were sequenced from one sample in a study of CD8 T cells in ankylosing spondylitis (dated by TCRdb to between 2016 and 2019). Library method: 5' RACE. Sequencing relied on an Illumina HiSeq 2500. The public reads were reanalyzed by TCRdb: fastp trimming at Q25, MiXCR alignment, in-frame beta chains only. Merged by CDR3 protein, the rows form single entries marked with the most common genes and DNA. The sample has more than 100,000 distinct CDR3 sequences on record, over 10% of them singletons. Of the sample, about 4% falls within the top ten clones. The sequencing input was blood, either unsorted or a sorted T cell fraction (not recorded which). The origin of the receptors is a female donor with ankylosing spondylitis or in good health (not recorded which).

This clonotype was recorded many times. The chain carries TRBV7-2 and TRBJ1-6; D gene uncertain. The CDR3 runs to 15 residues. V was cut by 1 base and J by 10 bases, with 14 bases left in between. From germline, CDR1 is SGHTA and CDR2 FQGNSA. CDR3 DNA: TGTGCCAGCAGCTTAGGTGATGGGAAGCTCTCACCCCTCCACTTT. It translates to CASSLGDGKLSPLHF.

This clonotype was observed many times. V is TRBV5-1 and J is TRBJ2-1, with TRBD1 identical over 7 bases. CDR3 size: 14 residues. Germline V gene lookup returns CDR1 SGHRS and CDR2 YFSETQ. The V gene end was trimmed by 4 bases and the J gene end by 6 bases; junction bases not matched to a gene: 7. The CDR3 DNA reads as TGCGCCAGCAGCCCCGGACAGGCAGGCAATGAGCAGTTCTTC. Translating it yields CASSPGQAGNEQFF.

Many counts were recorded for this clonotype. The chain carries TRBV20-1 and TRBJ2-7; maybe TRBD2 (5 bases). Deletions cut 6 bases from V and 6 bases from J, with 12 bases between. The CDR3 spans 11 residues. Germline V gene data show CDR1 as DFQATT and CDR2 as SNEGSKA (reference sequence). CDR3 nucleotide sequence: TGCAGTGCACCCTGGGCGGGCGAGCAGTACTTC. Translation: CSAPWAGEQYF.

This clonotype showed up many times. This chain joins TRBV7-9 and TRBJ1-2; 7 nucleotides match TRBD1. Germline trimming cut 5 bases from V and 1 base from J; bases unmatched to any gene: 4. This CDR3 spans 14 amino acids. Germline lookup yields CDR1 SEHNR and CDR2 FQNEAQ (reference sequence). This CDR3 reads CASSRQGGNYGYTF. CDR3 in DNA: TGTGCCAGCAGCCGACAGGGCGGTAACTATGGCTACACCTTC.

On this clonotype itself: One end of the junction fails to match germline, which may point to a read error. The rearrangement uses TRBV29-1 and TRBJ1-2; possible D gene TRBD1, 5 bases. The CDR3 spans 14 residues. In germline, CDR1 is SQVTM, CDR2 ANQGSEA. The CDR3 protein is CSVKRQGGNYDYTF. CDR3 coding DNA: TGCAGCGTTAAAAGGCAGGGAGGTAACTATGACTACACCTTC.

This clonotype was seen many times. The chain carries TRBV12-3 or TRBV12-4 and TRBJ2-7; no definite D call. Trimming left V 3 bases short and J 6 bases short, with 9 bases between. The length of the CDR3 is 12 residues. DNA of the CDR3: TGTGCCAGCAGTTTCTGGAGAGGCGAGCAGTACTTC. Protein: CASSFWRGEQYF.